What follows are 25 T cell receptor beta chains derived from one specimen sequenced in a study of blood T cell repertoires in COVID-19. Here immunoSEQ multiplex PCR was the method, and the copy in TCRdb shows in-frame clones only, minus some. Of approximately 240,000 clones in the sample, approximately 80% were seen once. The source material was peripheral blood. The source of these receptors is a woman older than 75 with active or convalescent COVID-19.

Only a few counts were recorded for this clone. The rearrangement links TRBV7-2 to TRBJ1-5; 11 positions agree with TRBD1. The CDR3 spans 15 residues. CDR1 is SGHTA and CDR2 is FQGNSA in the germline V gene. Trimming cost V 1 base and J 6 bases; bases outside gene matches: 2. CDR3 DNA: TGTGCCAGCAGCTTAGGGACAGGGGGCGGTCAGCCCCAGCATTTT. The encoded protein is CASSLGTGGGQPQHF.

The CDR3 region has the DNA TGCGCCAGCAGCTTGGTGACAGACAGCTCCTACGAGCAGTACTTC. This translates into CASSLVTDSSYEQYF. The chain combines TRBV5-1 with TRBJ2-7, with D perhaps TRBD1 (5 bases). The germline V and J ends were trimmed by 0 bases and 0 bases, with 10 bases remaining between them. Germline-derived CDR1 and CDR2 are SGHRS and YFSETQ. The CDR3 is 15 residues long.

The chain recombines TRBV28 with TRBJ2-3, with TRBD2 matching over 7 bases. In germline, CDR1 is MDHEN, CDR2 SYDVKM. Unmatched junction bases numbered 5, after V lost 11 bases and J lost 0 bases. The CDR3 covers 13 residues. The CDR3 region is CALGRGSTDTQYF. Here the CDR3 DNA reads TGTGCCCTGGGGCGGGGGAGCACAGATACGCAGTATTTT.

The chain links TRBV2 to TRBJ2-7; TRBD2 matches at 7 bases. Trimming at V came to 4 bases and at J to 1 base, leaving 7 bases not matched to a gene. The CDR3 extends over 15 amino acids. CDR1 and CDR2 from the germline V gene are SNHLY and FYNNEI. The CDR3 here is CASSVPQGLSYEQYF. CDR3 in DNA: TGTGCCAGCAGTGTCCCTCAGGGACTATCCTACGAGCAGTACTTC.

This clone has a count of ten or more. Additional DNA sequences in this sample encode the identical CDR3. This chain uses TRBV6-5 with TRBJ2-3; 12 positions match TRBD2. This CDR3 region has 14 residues. V shed 6 bases, J shed 6 bases, and the junction held 4 bases outside the gene matches. Per germline, CDR1 MNHEY and CDR2 SVGAGI. CDR3 nucleotides: TGTGCCAGCAGAACTAGCGGGGGGTTCGATACGCAGTATTTT. Translating it yields CASRTSGGFDTQYF.

The chain couples TRBV30 to TRBJ1-3; TRBD1 might be the D (5 bases). Per the germline V gene, CDR1 is GTSNPN and CDR2 is SVGIG (reference sequence). The V end was cut by 0 bases, the J end by 3 bases, with 24 bases between. The CDR3 runs to 19 residues. CDR3 protein: CAWSVSRQGTYDGGNTIYF. The CDR3 nucleotides are TGTGCCTGGAGTGTAAGCCGCCAGGGTACCTATGACGGTGGAAACACCATATATTTT.

V gene TRBV4-3 combines with J gene TRBJ2-3, with D possibly being TRBD2 (7 bases). CDR1 and CDR2 (germline): LGHNA, YSLEER. The CDR3 length is 14 residues. V was pared by 2 bases and J by 5 bases, with 11 bases between. The CDR3: CASSQRRGGDTQYF. CDR3 bases: TGCGCCAGCAGCCAAAGGAGGGGGGGAGATACGCAGTATTTT.

This chain uses TRBV5-5 with TRBJ2-2; TRBD1 might be the D (6 bases). V was trimmed by 2 bases and J by 0 bases, leaving 11 bases between them. The CDR3 has 16 residues. Germline V gene data show CDR1 as SGHKS and CDR2 as YYEKEE (reference sequence). The CDR3 DNA reads TGTGCCAGCAGCTTTCAGGGGATTGCGAACACCGGGGAGCTGTTTTTT. Translated, it gives CASSFQGIANTGELFF. Full variable domain (rest looked up from reference TRBV5-5 and TRBJ2-2): DAGVTQSPTHLIKTRGQQVTLRCSPISGHKSVSWYQQVLGQGPQFIFQYYEKEERGRGNFPDRFSARQFPNYSSELNVNALLLGDSALYLCASSFQGIANTGELFFGEGSRLTVL.

The chain has TRBV2 and TRBJ2-3; 8 positions match TRBD1. CDR1 is SNHLY and CDR2 is FYNNEI in the germline V gene. The junction had 7 bases not matched to a gene; V was cut back by 3 bases and J by 2 bases. This CDR3 contains 16 residues. The CDR3 sequence is CASSEEGTGYTDTQYF. As DNA, the CDR3 is TGTGCCAGCAGTGAGGAGGGGACAGGATACACAGATACGCAGTATTTT.

The rearrangement joins TRBV19 to TRBJ2-1; TRBD2 matches at 9 bases. The CDR3 consists of 17 residues. Germline CDR1 LNHDA, CDR2 SQIVND (reference sequence). V dropped 5 bases and J dropped 3; count of bases not matched to a gene: 11. Written as DNA, the CDR3 is TGTGCCAGTAGTCCCGCCTTGACTAGCGGCAGCTACAATGAGCAGTTCTTC. Amino acids: CASSPALTSGSYNEQFF. The full variable domain, with the rest looked up from reference TRBV19 and TRBJ2-1, is DGGITQSPKYLFRKEGQNVTLSCEQNLNHDAMYWYRQDPGQGLRLIYYSQIVNDFQKGDIAEGYSVSREKKESFPLTVTSAQKNPTAFYLCASSPALTSGSYNEQFFGPGTRLTVL.

This chain connects TRBV7-9 to TRBJ1-5; TRBD1 matches at 9 bases. Germline V gene data show CDR1 as SEHNR and CDR2 as FQNEAQ (reference sequence). The CDR3 is made up of 15 amino acids. V lost 5 bases and J lost 7; bases outside the gene matches: 9. This CDR3 is CASSPADRGDQPQHF. The DNA of the CDR3 is TGTGCCAGCAGCCCGGCGGACAGGGGAGACCAGCCCCAGCATTTT.

J is TRBJ1-4 and V is TRBV5-5, with D perhaps TRBD1 (5 bases). Trimming stripped 4 bases from V and 7 bases from J, with 11 bases between. The CDR3 totals 13 residues. Per germline, CDR1 SGHKS and CDR2 YYEKEE (reference sequence). The CDR3 reads CASSLGTSEKLFF. CDR3 nucleotide sequence: TGTGCCAGCAGCCTCGGGACTTCTGAAAAACTGTTTTTT.

The chain couples TRBV5-4 to TRBJ2-3; TRBD2 aligns across 10 bases. CDR3 length: 15 amino acids. Per germline, CDR1 SGHNT and CDR2 YYREEE (reference sequence). V shed 3 bases and J 5 bases; nucleotides not matched to a gene: 6. CDR3 protein: CASSYKRGGIDTQYF. Here the CDR3 DNA reads TGTGCCAGCAGCTACAAGCGGGGGGGCATAGATACGCAGTATTTT.

The chain combines TRBV9 with TRBJ1-6, with TRBD1 matching 7 bases. V shed 0 bases and J 9 bases; nucleotides not matched to a gene: 3. This CDR3 has 14 residues. The germline CDR1 and CDR2 sequences are SGDLS and YYNGEE. CDR3 bases: TGTGCCAGCAGCGTAGGACAGGGAATTTCACCCCTCCACTTT. Translating gives CASSVGQGISPLHF.

The chain joins TRBV5-4 to TRBJ1-2; 9 bases align to TRBD1. The CDR3 has 15 amino acids. V dropped 4 bases and J dropped 4; count of bases not matched to a gene: 8. Germline V CDR1 and CDR2: SGHNT, YYREEE (reference sequence). The CDR3 DNA reads TGTGCCAGCAGCCAACAGGGGGCTGTTGGCTATGGCTACACCTTC. Translation: CASSQQGAVGYGYTF.

The chain recombines TRBV2 with TRBJ2-7; 7 nucleotides agree with TRBD1. The CDR3 is 14 residues long. Per the germline V gene, CDR1 is SNHLY and CDR2 is FYNNEI. J was trimmed by 4 bases and V by 6 bases; bases with no gene match: 9. The CDR3 DNA follows: TGTGCCAGCAGGACAGGGTCCCTTTTATACGAGCAGTACTTC. Its protein product is CASRTGSLLYEQYF.

CDR3 nucleotide sequence: TGTGCCAGTAGTATTCAGGGTCGGGCGCCTAATGAAAAACTGTTTTTT. It yields the protein CASSIQGRAPNEKLFF. This sequence joins TRBV19 and TRBJ1-4; perhaps TRBD1 as D (5 bases). V was trimmed by 3 bases and J by 3 bases, leaving 14 bases between them. The CDR3 is made up of 16 amino acids. Germline loops: CDR1 LNHDA, CDR2 SQIVND (reference sequence).

The chain links TRBV5-4 to TRBJ1-1; 8 bases match TRBD1. CDR1 is SGHNT and CDR2 is YYREEE in the germline V gene (reference sequence). CDR3 length: 14 residues. V was pared by 4 bases and J by 2 bases, with 4 bases of the junction left unmatched. The CDR3 nucleotides read TGTGCCAGCAGCGCGACAGGGGCCAACACTGAAGCTTTCTTT. Its translation is CASSATGANTEAFF.

The J gene is TRBJ2-4, the V gene TRBV30; TRBD2 agrees at 8 bases. V gave up 2 bases and J gave up 13 bases; unmatched junction bases: 10. Germline V CDR1 and CDR2: GTSNPN, SVGIG (reference sequence). The CDR3 is made up of 13 amino acids. The CDR3 DNA reads as TGTGCCTGGAGTTCACTAGCGGAGACGTTCCAGTACTTC. Its translation: CAWSSLAETFQYF. The full variable domain, completed using reference TRBV30 and TRBJ2-4, is SQTIHQWPATLVQPVGSPLSLECTVEGTSNPNLYWYRQAAGRGLQLLFYSVGIGQISSEVPQNLSASRPQDRQFILSSKKLLLSDSGFYLCAWSSLAETFQYFGAGTRLSVL.

J is TRBJ2-5 and V is TRBV3-1 (or the pseudogene TRBV3-2); TRBD1 matches at 7 bases. This CDR3 has 13 residues. Germline trimming cut 8 bases from V and 4 bases from J; bases unmatched to any gene: 7. Germline V gives CDR1 LGHDT, CDR2 YNNKEL (reference sequence). The CDR3 DNA reads as TGTGCCAGCTCAGGAAGGGGGCGAGAGACCCAGTACTTC. Protein sequence: CASSGRGRETQYF.

The chain employs TRBV10-3 and TRBJ1-1, with D maybe TRBD1 (5 bases). This CDR3 comprises 13 residues. Trimming stripped 3 bases from V and 3 bases from J, with 8 bases between. The germline V gene encodes CDR1 ENHRY and CDR2 SYGVKD. CDR3 region: CAISDIGDTEAFF. In nucleotides, the CDR3 is TGTGCCATCAGTGATATAGGGGACACTGAAGCTTTCTTT.

J is TRBJ2-1 and V is TRBV18; 8 bases align to TRBD2. Germline loops: CDR1 KGHSH, CDR2 LQKENI. The CDR3 runs to 15 residues. V dropped 4 bases and J dropped 6; count of bases not matched to a gene: 8. The CDR3 loop is CASSRPSGLPNEQFF. The CDR3 coding sequence is TGTGCCAGCTCACGCCCTAGCGGGTTGCCCAATGAGCAGTTCTTC.

The CDR3 here is CASNRGRGADTQYF. The CDR3 DNA sequence: TGTGCCAGCAACAGGGGAAGGGGCGCAGATACGCAGTATTTT. The chain has TRBV6-5 and TRBJ2-3, with 7 bases fitting TRBD1. J was trimmed by 4 bases and V by 7 bases; bases with no gene match: 8. The CDR3 is 14 amino acids. Germline CDR1 is MNHEY and CDR2 is SVGAGI.

This clone was recorded once. The chain links TRBV18 to TRBJ1-3, with 9 bases identical to TRBD1. Trimming removed 2 bases from V and 3 bases from J; junction bases left unmatched: 5. Germline-derived CDR1 and CDR2 are KGHSH and LQKENI. The CDR3 spans 16 residues. The CDR3 DNA follows: TGTGCCAGCTCACCATCCGGGACAGGGTTTGGAAACACCATATATTTT. It specifies CASSPSGTGFGNTIYF.

The J gene is TRBJ2-1, the V gene TRBV7-9; no firm D call. Germline lookup yields CDR1 SEHNR and CDR2 FQNEAQ (reference sequence). Trimming pared 5 bases from V and 10 bases from J, leaving 18 bases between. The CDR3 runs to 14 residues. The CDR3 reads CASSLRDQPREQFF. The DNA for the CDR3 is TGTGCCAGCAGCCTCCGAGACCAGCCCAGGGAGCAGTTCTTC.